This TCR beta chain is drawn from a study of blood T cell dynamics during melanoma immunotherapy. Germline CDR1 reads SGHRS; CDR2 reads YFSETQ. V gave up 0 bases and J gave up 5 bases, with 14 bases separating them. The CDR3 sequence is 15 residues long. The data were produced by immunoSEQ multiplex PCR, yet TCRdb's version contains in-frame clones alone and is incomplete. This sample carries 13,000 to 15,000 clones, 70% to 90% of them seen once, and the ten largest clones take less than 9.5%. The time point denotes: week 3, after first cycle of checkpoint inhibitor. This sequence was found in a human donor with melanoma. This specimen was blood, taken from a patient treated with checkpoint blockade. The rearrangement joins TRBV5-1 to TRBJ2-5; no clear D gene. Here the CDR3 reads CASSLGDILGETQYF. The CDR3, as DNA: TGCGCCAGCAGCTTGGGCGACATTCTGGGGGAGACCCAGTACTTC.